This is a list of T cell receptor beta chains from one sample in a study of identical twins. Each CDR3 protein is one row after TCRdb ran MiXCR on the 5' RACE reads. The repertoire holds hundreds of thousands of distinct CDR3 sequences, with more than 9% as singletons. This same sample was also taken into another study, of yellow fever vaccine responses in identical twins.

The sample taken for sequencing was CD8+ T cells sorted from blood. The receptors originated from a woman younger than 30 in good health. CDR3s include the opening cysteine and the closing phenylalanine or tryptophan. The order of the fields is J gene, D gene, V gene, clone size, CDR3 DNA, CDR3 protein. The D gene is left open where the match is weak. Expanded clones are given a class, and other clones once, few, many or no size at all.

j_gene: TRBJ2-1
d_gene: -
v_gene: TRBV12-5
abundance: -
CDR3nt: TGTGCTAGTGGTTTGGGGGGGGACCTCCTTATTGAGCAGTTCTTC
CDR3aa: CASGLGGDLLIEQFF

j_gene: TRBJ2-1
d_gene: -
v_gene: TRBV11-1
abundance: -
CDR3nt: TGTGCCAGCAGCTTAGTAGGGGACCGTGTCCCAAATTACAATGAGCAGTTCTTC
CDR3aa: CASSLVGDRVPNYNEQFF

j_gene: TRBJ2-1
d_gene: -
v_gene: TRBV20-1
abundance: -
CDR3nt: TGCAGTGCTCCTGAGCAGGGAGGTGAGCAGTTCTTC
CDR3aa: CSAPEQGGEQFF

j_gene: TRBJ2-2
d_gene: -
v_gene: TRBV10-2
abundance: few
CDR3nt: TGCGCCAGCAGTGAGATGGGAAACACCGGGGAGCTGTTTTTT
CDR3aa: CASSEMGNTGELFF

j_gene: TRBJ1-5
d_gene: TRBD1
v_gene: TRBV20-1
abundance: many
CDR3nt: TGCAGTGCTAGAGACGGGACAGGGGATCTAGATAGCAATCAGCCCCAGCATTTT
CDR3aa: CSARDGTGDLDSNQPQHF

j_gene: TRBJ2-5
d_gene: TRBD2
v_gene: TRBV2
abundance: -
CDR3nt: TGTGCCAGCAGTGGGACTAGCGAGGGGTGGATCCAAGAGACCCAGTACTTC
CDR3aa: CASSGTSEGWIQETQYF

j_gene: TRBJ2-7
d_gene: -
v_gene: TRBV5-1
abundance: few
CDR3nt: TGCGCCAGCAGCTTGGTCAGACCATCCTACGAGCAGTACTTC
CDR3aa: CASSLVRPSYEQYF

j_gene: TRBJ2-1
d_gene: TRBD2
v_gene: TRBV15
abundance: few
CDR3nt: TGTGCCACCAGCTACGGCGGGGGCAATGAGCAGTTCTTC
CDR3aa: CATSYGGGNEQFF

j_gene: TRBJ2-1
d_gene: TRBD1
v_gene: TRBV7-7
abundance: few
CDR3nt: TGTGCCAGCAGTTTGCCGGGACAGGGAAAGCAGTTCTTC
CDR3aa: CASSLPGQGKQFF

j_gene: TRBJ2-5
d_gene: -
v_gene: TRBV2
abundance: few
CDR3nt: TGTGCCAGCAGTGATTTGGCTAGCATGAGGGAGACCCAGTACTTC
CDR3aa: CASSDLASMRETQYF

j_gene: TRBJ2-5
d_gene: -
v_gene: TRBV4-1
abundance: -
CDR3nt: TGCGCCAGCAGCCACGAGGGAGAGACCCAGTACTTC
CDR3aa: CASSHEGETQYF

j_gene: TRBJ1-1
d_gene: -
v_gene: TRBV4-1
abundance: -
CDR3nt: TGCGCCAGCAGCCAAGTTGTGGCGACTGAAGCTTTCTTT
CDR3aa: CASSQVVATEAFF

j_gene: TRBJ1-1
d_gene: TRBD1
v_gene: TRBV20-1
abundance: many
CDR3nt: TGCAGTGCTAGAGCTCTTGACAGGGAGACTGAAGCTTTCTTT
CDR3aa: CSARALDRETEAFF

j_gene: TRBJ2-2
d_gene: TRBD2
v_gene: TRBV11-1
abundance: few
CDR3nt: TGTGCCAGCAGCCACCCAACCCCGGGACTATCGAACACCGGGGAGCTGTTTTTT
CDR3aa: CASSHPTPGLSNTGELFF

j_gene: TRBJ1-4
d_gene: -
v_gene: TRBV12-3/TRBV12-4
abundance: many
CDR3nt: TGTGCCAGCAGTTTAGCGCCGGACAGATCGTTTAATGAAAAACTGTTTTTT
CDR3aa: CASSLAPDRSFNEKLFF

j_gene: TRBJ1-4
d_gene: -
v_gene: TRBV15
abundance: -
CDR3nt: TGTGCCACCAGCGAGACAGGCGAAAAACTGTTTTTT
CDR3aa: CATSETGEKLFF

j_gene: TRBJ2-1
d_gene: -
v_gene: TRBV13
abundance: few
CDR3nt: TGTGCCAGCAGCCCTGGCTGGGAGGGGGGTAAGCAGTTCTTC
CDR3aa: CASSPGWEGGKQFF

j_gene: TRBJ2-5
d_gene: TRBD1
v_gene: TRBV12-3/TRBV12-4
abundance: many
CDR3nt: TGTGCCAGCAGACACGGGACAGGGAGGGATGAGACCCAGTACTTC
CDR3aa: CASRHGTGRDETQYF

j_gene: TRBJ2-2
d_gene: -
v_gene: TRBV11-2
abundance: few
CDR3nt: TGTGCCAGCAGCTTATTCGGCTTAAACACCGGGGAGCTGTTTTTT
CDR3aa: CASSLFGLNTGELFF

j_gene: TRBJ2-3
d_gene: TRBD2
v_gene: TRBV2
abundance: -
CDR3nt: TGTGCCAGCAGGACGGGACTAGCGGGCACAGATACGCAGTATTTT
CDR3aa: CASRTGLAGTDTQYF